Shown below are 12 T cell receptor beta chains from a single sample sequenced in a study of T cell responses to AZD1222 COVID-19 vaccine. Method: immunoSEQ multiplex PCR; TCRdb's copy keeps in-frame clones and lacks some. The sample lists about 210,000 clones; 85% to 95% were seen once. The source was peripheral blood, collected on day 0 of AZD1222 vaccination. The receptors originated from an adult in good health.

In regard to this clone: Distinct nucleotide sequences in the sample also encode this CDR3. The genes are TRBV7-9 and TRBJ1-6; D unresolved. Deletions cut 1 base from V and 5 bases from J, with 6 bases between. The CDR3 length is 14 residues. Looked up from germline, CDR1 is SEHNR and CDR2 is FQNEAQ (reference sequence). The DNA of the CDR3 is TGTGCCAGCAGCTTAGGGCAGAATAATTCACCCCTCCACTTT. Protein: CASSLGQNNSPLHF.

This chain links TRBV25-1 with TRBJ2-4; D not certain. This CDR3 is built from 12 residues. CDR1 is MGHDK and CDR2 is SYGVNS in the germline V gene. Trimming took 1 base from V and 8 from J, leaving 6 bases between them. The CDR3 sequence is CASSESSDIQYF. DNA of the CDR3: TGTGCCAGCAGTGAATCTTCGGACATTCAGTACTTC.

This clone has only one observation. V and J are TRBV5-5 and TRBJ1-1, with TRBD1 as a possible D gene (6 bases). The V gene lost 4 bases and the J gene lost 6 bases, with 16 bases spanning the gap. The CDR3 runs 14 residues. Germline CDR1 is SGHKS and CDR2 is YYEKEE (reference sequence). CDR3 sequence (DNA): TGTGCCAGCAGCCTCGAGCCGGGACAACCTGAAGCTTTCTTT. Its translation: CASSLEPGQPEAFF.

This rearrangement joins TRBV7-9 to TRBJ1-2; 10 positions agree with TRBD1. Germline assignment: CDR1 SEHNR and CDR2 FQNEAQ (reference sequence). This CDR3 is built from 15 residues. V lost 0 bases to trimming and J lost 7 bases; unmatched junction nucleotides: 5. The chain's CDR3 is CASSLAPGQGIGYTF. CDR3 bases: TGTGCCAGCAGCTTAGCGCCGGGACAGGGGATTGGCTACACCTTC.

The genes are TRBV28 and TRBJ2-3; D is possibly TRBD1 or TRBD2 (5 bases each). The CDR3 length is 14 residues. Germline V lookup: CDR1 MDHEN, CDR2 SYDVKM. V was cut by 6 bases and J by 5 bases, with 15 bases left in between. CDR3 protein: CASRGDPQGDTQYF. The DNA for the CDR3 is TGTGCCAGCAGGGGGGACCCGCAGGGAGATACGCAGTATTTT.

The chain employs TRBV28 and TRBJ2-7; D is uncertain. Looked up from germline, CDR1 is MDHEN and CDR2 is SYDVKM. There are 12 residues in the CDR3. The V gene lost 4 bases and the J gene lost 3 bases, with 7 bases spanning the gap. The CDR3 sequence: CASSSSNYEQYF. The CDR3 DNA sequence: TGTGCCAGCAGTTCATCAAACTACGAGCAGTACTTC.

The rearrangement links TRBV29-1 to TRBJ2-5; TRBD2 agrees at 7 bases. Per the germline V gene, CDR1 is SQVTM and CDR2 is ANQGSEA. CDR3 size: 15 residues. V trimming: 4 bases; J trimming: 0 bases; junction bases outside the gene matches: 8. CDR3 nucleotides: TGCAGCGTTGGAGACAGCGGGGATAACCAAGAGACCCAGTACTTC. Protein: CSVGDSGDNQETQYF.

This chain uses TRBV6-5 with TRBJ1-1, with 9 nucleotides matching TRBD1. Losses at the gene ends were 2 bases for V and 5 bases for J; bases not matched to a gene: 3. The CDR3 sequence is 14 residues long. Germline values: CDR1 MNHEY, CDR2 SVGAGI. The CDR3 DNA is TGTGCCAGCAGTTACCAGGACAGGGGTACTGAAGCTTTCTTT. Protein product: CASSYQDRGTEAFF.

The rearrangement uses TRBV29-1 and TRBJ1-1, with 8 bases identical to TRBD1. The V gene end was trimmed by 7 bases and the J gene end by 12 bases; junction bases not matched to a gene: 13. Germline assignment: CDR1 SQVTM and CDR2 ANQGSEA. The length of the CDR3 is 12 residues. CDR3 in DNA: TGCAGCGCACAAGTAACCCAGGGGGCAACTTTCTTT. It encodes CSAQVTQGATFF.

The chain couples TRBV28 to TRBJ2-5; 7 nucleotides align to TRBD1. This CDR3 contains 16 residues. Losses at the gene ends were 6 bases for V and 4 bases for J; bases not matched to a gene: 14. The germline V gene encodes CDR1 MDHEN and CDR2 SYDVKM. The CDR3 spells CASSSELTGLPETQYF. The CDR3 coding sequence is TGTGCCAGCAGCTCCGAGTTGACAGGGCTACCAGAGACCCAGTACTTC. The full variable domain, in which reference TRBV28 and TRBJ2-5 provide the parts outside the CDR3, is DVKVTQSSRYLVKRTGEKVFLECVQDMDHENMFWYRQDPGLGLRLIYFSYDVKMKEKGDIPEGYSVSREKKERFSLILESASTNQTSMYLCASSSELTGLPETQYFGPGTRLLVL.

This clone was recorded once. V usage is TRBV2 and J usage is TRBJ1-2; the D gene is possibly TRBD1 (6 bases). V lost 3 bases to trimming and J lost 2 bases, with 10 bases between them. The CDR3 loop spans 14 amino acids. Germline lookup yields CDR1 SNHLY and CDR2 FYNNEI. The CDR3 DNA follows: TGTGCCAGCAGTGACGGAAGGGGGAACTATGGCTACACCTTC. Residues: CASSDGRGNYGYTF.

This chain connects TRBV27 to TRBJ2-4; D might be TRBD1 (5 bases). CDR3 length equals 17 residues. Trimming cost V 3 bases and J 0 bases, with 15 bases left between them. Germline V gene data show CDR1 as MNHEY and CDR2 as SMNVEV (reference sequence). The CDR3 nucleotides are TGTGCCAGCAGTTTTAGGAAGACAGACCTAGCCAAAAACATTCAGTACTTC. Translation gives CASSFRKTDLAKNIQYF.